Following are 12 T cell receptor beta chains from one sample sequenced in a study of regulatory T cells in long-lasting Graves disease. Time point reported: persistent/refractory GD, antithyroid drugs over 5 years with positive TRAb. Scientists built the TCR library using RNA that was extracted from PBMCs. CDR3 regions were amplified by Arm-PCR using iRepertoire HTBI primers to build TCR beta libraries. TCRdb called the multiplex PCR reads again in MiXCR, with one record for every CDR3 protein. The sample consists of 400,000 to 450,000 distinct CDR3 sequences, around a quarter of them appearing once. The sample was peripheral blood mononuclear cells (PBMCs), taken when the disease was refractory, from a patient treated with antithyroid drugs. Receptors originate from a female donor with Graves disease.

The J gene is TRBJ1-1, the V gene TRBV12-3 or TRBV12-4, with unresolved D. This CDR3 is 13 amino acids long. V lost 2 bases, J lost 8 bases, and 12 bases lay in between. The DNA for the CDR3 is TGTGCCAGCAGTTTAAAGGAGAGGTTGGAAGCTTTCTTT. Its translation is CASSLKERLEAFF.

The sample holds a few counts of this clonotype. The genes are TRBV5-1 and TRBJ1-1; D gene ambiguous. The germline V and J ends were trimmed by 0 bases and 3 bases, with 12 bases remaining between them. Germline CDR1 reads SGHRS; CDR2 reads YFSETQ. This CDR3 is built from 15 residues. CDR3 residues: CASSLDPSGDTEAFF. CDR3 coding DNA: TGCGCCAGCAGCTTGGACCCCTCGGGAGACACTGAAGCTTTCTTT.

This clonotype was counted a few times. The chain is built from TRBV12-3 or TRBV12-4 and TRBJ2-3; D unresolved. The CDR3 has 13 amino acids. V gave up 5 bases and J gave up 4 bases, with 10 bases separating them. CDR3 sequence reads: CASSLANADTQYF. The DNA for the CDR3 is TGTGCCAGCAGTCTGGCCAACGCAGATACGCAGTATTTT.

The genes are TRBV5-1 and TRBJ1-3; possible D gene TRBD1, 5 bases. CDR3 length: 16 amino acids. The germline gives CDR1 SGHRS, CDR2 YFSETQ. V gave up 0 bases and J gave up 0 bases, with 10 bases separating them. The CDR3 bases are TGCGCCAGCAGCTTGGCAGGGCCGAGCTCTGGAAACACCATATATTTT. Translated: CASSLAGPSSGNTIYF.

J is TRBJ1-1 and V is TRBV12-3 or TRBV12-4; D may be TRBD1 (6 bases). The CDR3 covers 15 residues. V lost 6 bases to trimming and J lost 1 base, with 15 bases between them. The CDR3 is CASRGPQGWNTEAFF. The CDR3 DNA follows: TGTGCCAGCAGGGGACCACAGGGATGGAACACTGAAGCTTTCTTT.

The chain couples TRBV28 to TRBJ1-3, with 9 nucleotides matching TRBD1. The CDR3 sequence is 14 residues long. V shed 10 bases, J shed 5 bases, and the junction held 9 bases outside the gene matches. Germline V gene sequence: CDR1 MDHEN, CDR2 SYDVKM. CDR3 sequence reads: CATKQGAYRNTIYF. The CDR3 bases are TGTGCCACCAAACAGGGGGCTTATAGAAACACCATATATTTT.

The chain combines TRBV10-3 with TRBJ1-5, with a possible D match to TRBD1 (5 bases). CDR1 ENHRY and CDR2 SYGVKD come from the germline V gene. V dropped 8 bases and J dropped 2 bases, with 10 bases sitting between them. CDR3 length: 13 residues. The CDR3 region is CAIGREGNQPQHF. As DNA, the CDR3 is TGTGCCATCGGCAGGGAGGGCAATCAGCCCCAGCATTTT.

The chain employs TRBV20-1 and TRBJ1-2; D not resolved. The germline V gene has CDR1 DFQATT and CDR2 SNEGSKA (reference sequence). V lost 4 bases and J lost 0, with 6 bases in between. CDR3 size: 12 residues. The CDR3 DNA follows: TGCAGTGCTATACAGCCTAACTATGGCTACACCTTC. It is translated as CSAIQPNYGYTF.

The sample holds a few counts of this clonotype. The V call is TRBV19, the J call TRBJ2-4; a weak D match, TRBD2 (7 bases). Trimming took off 5 bases at V and 7 bases at J, with 15 bases between the two ends. Per germline, CDR1 LNHDA and CDR2 SQIVND (reference sequence). This CDR3 contains 14 residues. CDR3 loop: CASSGTGRGNIQYF. The CDR3 nucleotides read TGTGCCAGTAGTGGCACAGGGAGGGGGAACATTCAGTACTTC. The whole variable domain, filled in from reference TRBV19 and TRBJ2-4, reads DGGITQSPKYLFRKEGQNVTLSCEQNLNHDAMYWYRQDPGQGLRLIYYSQIVNDFQKGDIAEGYSVSREKKESFPLTVTSAQKNPTAFYLCASSGTGRGNIQYFGAGTRLSVL.

This clonotype was found many times. J is TRBJ2-5 and V is TRBV27, with 9 bases identical to TRBD2. With V trimmed by 7 bases and J by 13 bases, 13 bases remained unmatched. Germline V gene data show CDR1 as MNHEY and CDR2 as SMNVEV (reference sequence). The CDR3 is 13 residues long. The CDR3, as DNA: TGTGCCAGCATGAAGGCGGGAGGGCCCCCTCCGTACTTC. It encodes CASMKAGGPPPYF.

The chain has TRBV30 and TRBJ2-2; D might be TRBD1 or TRBD2, each matching 5 bases. Trimming pared 2 bases from V and 2 bases from J, leaving 9 bases between. This CDR3 spans 14 amino acids. Germline CDR1 is GTSNPN and CDR2 is SVGIG (reference sequence). The CDR3 reads CAWSSGANTGELFF. CDR3 bases: TGTGCCTGGAGTTCCGGGGCAAACACCGGGGAGCTGTTTTTT.

This clonotype has a handful of counts. V and J are TRBV6-2 or TRBV6-3 and TRBJ2-7, with 7 bases aligning to TRBD1. The trim removed 0 bases at V and 3 bases at J, leaving 8 bases unmatched. CDR3 length equals 16 residues. Germline V CDR1 and CDR2: MNHEY, SVGEGT. CDR3 sequence reads: CASSYSGNNRGYEQYF. CDR3 coding DNA: TGTGCCAGCAGTTACTCGGGAAACAACAGGGGCTACGAGCAGTACTTC.